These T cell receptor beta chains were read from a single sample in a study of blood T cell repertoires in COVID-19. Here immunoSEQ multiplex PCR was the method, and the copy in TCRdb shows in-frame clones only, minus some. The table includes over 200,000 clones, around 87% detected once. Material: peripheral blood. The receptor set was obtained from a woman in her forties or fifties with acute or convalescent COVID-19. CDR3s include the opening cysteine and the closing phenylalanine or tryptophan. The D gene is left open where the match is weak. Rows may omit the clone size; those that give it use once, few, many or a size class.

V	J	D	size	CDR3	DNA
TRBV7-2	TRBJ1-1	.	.	CASSLGPGGATEAFF	TGTGCCAGCAGCTTAGGTCCGGGTGGTGCCACTGAAGCTTTCTTT
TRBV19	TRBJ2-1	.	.	CASSISGSSYNEQFF	TGTGCCAGTAGTATAAGCGGCAGCTCCTACAATGAGCAGTTCTTC
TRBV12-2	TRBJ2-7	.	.	CASRTGTSGREQYF	TGTGCAAGTCGCACCGGGACTAGCGGGAGGGAGCAGTACTTC
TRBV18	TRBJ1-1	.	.	CASSPAGVNTEAFF	TGTGCCAGCTCACCGGCAGGGGTGAACACTGAAGCTTTCTTT
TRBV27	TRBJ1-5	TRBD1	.	CASSSGQGLNQPQHF	TGTGCCAGCAGTAGCGGACAGGGTTTAAATCAGCCCCAGCATTTT
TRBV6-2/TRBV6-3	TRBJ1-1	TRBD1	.	CASSVPGQGFRVTEAFF	TGTGCCAGCAGTGTCCCGGGACAGGGATTCCGGGTTACTGAAGCTTTCTTT
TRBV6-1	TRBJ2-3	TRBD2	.	CASSAPKTSNFQSDTQYF	TGTGCCAGCAGTGCGCCAAAGACTAGCAACTTTCAGTCAGATACGCAGTATTTT
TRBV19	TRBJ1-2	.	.	CASSDYGYTF	TGTGCCAGTAGCGACTATGGCTACACCTTC
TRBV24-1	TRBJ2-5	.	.	CATSEGGMETQYF	TGTGCCACCAGTGAGGGGGGTATGGAGACCCAGTACTTC
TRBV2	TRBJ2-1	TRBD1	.	CASLQGAYEQFF	TGTGCCAGCTTGCAGGGGGCTTACGAGCAGTTCTTC
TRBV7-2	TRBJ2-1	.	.	CASSLSGDEQFF	TGTGCCAGCAGCCTCAGCGGCGATGAGCAGTTCTTC
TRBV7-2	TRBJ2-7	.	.	CASSLTTTYEQYF	TGTGCCAGCAGCTTAACTACCACCTACGAGCAGTACTTC
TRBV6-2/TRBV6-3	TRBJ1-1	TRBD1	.	CASSIPTGANTEAFF	TGTGCCAGCAGTATTCCGACAGGGGCGAACACTGAAGCTTTCTTT
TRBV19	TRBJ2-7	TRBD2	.	CASSPGRASYEQYF	TGTGCCAGTAGTCCGGGGAGGGCTTCTTACGAGCAGTACTTC
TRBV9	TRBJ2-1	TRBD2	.	CASSDGTSGSYNEQFF	TGTGCCAGCAGCGACGGGACTAGCGGCTCCTACAATGAGCAGTTCTTC
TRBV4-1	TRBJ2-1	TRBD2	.	CASSQVGSGRSTEQFF	TGCGCCAGCAGCCAAGTGGGGAGCGGGAGATCCACCGAGCAGTTCTTC
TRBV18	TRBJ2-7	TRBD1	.	CASSPSFRDRDTQYF	TGTGCCAGCTCACCTTCGTTCCGGGACAGGGATACGCAGTACTTC
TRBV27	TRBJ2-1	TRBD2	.	CASSVGLAGVHNEQFF	TGTGCCAGCAGTGTCGGACTAGCGGGAGTCCACAATGAGCAGTTCTTC
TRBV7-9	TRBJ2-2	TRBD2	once	CASSLGLATTGELFF	TGTGCCAGCAGCTTAGGACTAGCGACTACCGGGGAGCTGTTTTTT
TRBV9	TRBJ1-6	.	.	CASSERSSSYNSPLHF	TGTGCCAGCAGCGAGAGGTCAAGCTCCTATAATTCACCCCTCCACTTT
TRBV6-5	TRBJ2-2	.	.	CASRVLANTGELFF	TGTGCCAGCAGGGTACTAGCGAACACCGGGGAGCTGTTTTTT
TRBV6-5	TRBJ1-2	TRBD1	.	CASSPRTGGYGYTF	TGTGCCAGCAGTCCTCGGACAGGGGGCTATGGCTACACCTTC
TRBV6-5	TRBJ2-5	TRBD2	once	CASSYTGTRRGQYF	TGTGCCAGCAGTTATACCGGGACTAGACGAGGACAGTACTTC
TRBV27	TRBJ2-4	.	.	CASRSVGGRYENIQYF	TGTGCCAGCAGGTCCGTGGGGGGGCGTTATGAAAACATTCAGTACTTC
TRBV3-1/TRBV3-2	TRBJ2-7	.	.	CASSQDLGQYYEQYF	TGTGCCAGCAGCCAAGATTTAGGACAGTACTACGAGCAGTACTTC
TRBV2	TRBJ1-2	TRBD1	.	CASSRDRGLGGYTF	TGTGCCAGCAGTAGGGACAGGGGGCTTGGAGGCTACACCTTC
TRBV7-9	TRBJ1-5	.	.	CASSSPFEGLEPQHF	TGTGCCAGCAGCTCTCCTTTTGAGGGCCTAGAGCCCCAGCATTTT
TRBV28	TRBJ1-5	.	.	CASSSPFEASNQPQHF	TGTGCCAGCAGTTCCCCCTTTGAGGCGAGCAATCAGCCCCAGCATTTT
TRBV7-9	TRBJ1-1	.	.	CASSFEGANTEAFF	TGTGCCAGCAGCTTCGAAGGGGCTAACACTGAAGCTTTCTTT
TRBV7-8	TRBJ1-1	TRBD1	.	CASSLVEGGAAREAFF	TGTGCCAGCAGCTTAGTTGAAGGGGGCGCCGCCCGGGAAGCTTTCTTT
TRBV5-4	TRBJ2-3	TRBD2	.	CASSFDPPTSGGSTDTQYF	TGTGCCAGCAGCTTTGATCCCCCGACTAGCGGGGGTAGCACAGATACGCAGTATTTT
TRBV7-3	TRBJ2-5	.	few	CASSFQGGGETQYF	TGTGCCAGCAGCTTTCAGGGAGGAGGTGAGACCCAGTACTTC
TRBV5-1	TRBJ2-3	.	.	CASSTGLSWLTDTQYF	TGCGCCAGCAGCACCGGACTTTCCTGGCTCACAGATACGCAGTATTTT
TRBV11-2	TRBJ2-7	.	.	CASSLTAEQYF	TGTGCCAGCAGCTTAACAGCCGAGCAGTACTTC
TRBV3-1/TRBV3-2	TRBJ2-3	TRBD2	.	CASSQLAWTSGSTDTQYF	TGTGCCAGCAGCCAACTAGCTTGGACTAGCGGGAGCACAGATACGCAGTATTTT